Many counts were recorded for the clone carrying this T cell receptor beta chain. As yet, its antigen is unknown. The sample belongs to a study of metastatic and nonmetastatic thyroid tumors. Overall study results and limits: Compared with benign nodules, malignant thyroid tumors were reported to have significantly higher TCR beta diversity in both blood and tumor.

Before thyroid surgery, none of the patients had received any treatment. TCRdb re-processed the PCR reads through MiXCR. This sample carries about 20,000 clones, approximately 15% of them seen once, and the ten largest clones take around 19%. The sequence derives from a female donor with papillary thyroid cancer or a benign thyroid nodule (not recorded which). Some clones in this sample may be carry-over from other donors' samples. Material for sequencing was blood.

CDR3 region: CASSQVGGARNGYTF. In DNA form, the CDR3 reads TGCGCCAGCAGCCAAGTAGGGGGGGCGCGCAATGGCTACACCTTC. J is TRBJ1-2 and V is TRBV4-1, with D tentatively TRBD1 (6 bases). The CDR3 is made up of 15 amino acids. The V end lost 1 base, the J end lost 6 bases, and 15 bases lay between the germline ends. Germline V lookup: CDR1 MGHRA, CDR2 YSYEKL.